The rows below give T cell receptor beta chains drawn from one sample of a study of Graves' ophthalmopathy and Graves' hyperthyroidism. TCRdb analysed the multiplex PCR reads with MiXCR anew, one entry per CDR3 protein. The data contain approximately 640,000 distinct CDR3 sequences, more than 40% of them singletons. The sample taken for sequencing was peripheral blood. The receptor source for this set is an adult man with Graves' ophthalmopathy. Each CDR3 is given with its conserved first and last residue. The D gene is left open where the match is weak. Size values are once, few and many counts, or a class for expanded clones, and some rows have none.

size	length	V	J	D	CDR3	DNA
many	14	TRBV20-1	TRBJ1-5	.	CSAVHRYSNQPQHF	TGCAGTGCCGTGCACAGGTATAGCAATCAGCCCCAGCATTTT
many	14	TRBV12-3/TRBV12-4	TRBJ1-5	.	CASSPRTSNQPQHF	TGTGCCAGCAGTCCGAGGACCTCCAATCAGCCCCAGCATTTT
many	15	TRBV7-7	TRBJ2-7	.	CASSFPPGSRSEQYF	TGTGCTAGCAGCTTTCCCCCGGGAAGTAGGTCCGAGCAGTACTTC
.	15	TRBV12-3/TRBV12-4	TRBJ1-1	TRBD1	CASSPGTGVRTEAFF	TGTGCCAGCAGCCCTGGGACAGGGGTAAGAACTGAAGCTTTCTTT
.	15	TRBV24-1	TRBJ1-1	TRBD1	CATSDPPGQGTEAFF	TGTGCCACCAGTGATCCCCCGGGACAGGGGACTGAAGCTTTCTTT
few	15	TRBV25-1	TRBJ1-6	TRBD1	CASRAGQGRNSPLHF	TGTGCCAGTAGGGCGGGACAGGGGCGGAATTCACCCCTCCACTTT
many	13	TRBV20-1	TRBJ1-5	.	CSASFQTNQPQHF	TGCAGTGCTAGTTTTCAGACCAATCAGCCCCAGCATTTT
once	12	TRBV29-1	TRBJ1-2	.	CSVAARGDGYTF	TGCAGCGTTGCCGCCAGGGGAGATGGCTACACCTTC
few	15	TRBV12-5	TRBJ2-7	.	CASGFSHRESYEQYF	TGTGCTAGTGGTTTCTCCCACCGCGAGAGCTACGAGCAGTACTTC
.	13	TRBV2	TRBJ2-7	TRBD1	CASRGDRGYEQYF	TGTGCCAGCAGGGGGGACAGGGGATACGAGCAGTACTTC
once	13	TRBV29-1	TRBJ2-5	TRBD1	CSVEDRGYETQYF	TGCAGCGTAGAGGACAGGGGATACGAGACCCAGTACTTC
few	13	TRBV6-6	TRBJ1-5	.	CASTHTGDQPQHF	TGTGCCAGCACCCATACTGGTGATCAGCCCCAGCATTTT
many	15	TRBV20-1	TRBJ1-1	.	CSARDTGRKNTEAFF	TGCAGTGCTAGAGATACGGGTCGGAAGAACACTGAAGCTTTCTTT
once	16	TRBV19	TRBJ1-5	TRBD1	CASSNRDRVSNQPQHF	TGTGCCAGCAGCAACCGGGACAGGGTAAGCAATCAGCCCCAGCATTTT
many	14	TRBV7-6	TRBJ1-4	.	CASSLGALNEKLFF	TGTGCCAGCAGCCTAGGGGCCCTTAATGAAAAACTGTTTTTT
many	15	TRBV4-1	TRBJ2-5	TRBD2	CASSHGAGGQETQYF	TGCGCCAGCAGCCATGGGGCGGGAGGCCAAGAGACCCAGTACTTC
many	15	TRBV29-1	TRBJ1-1	.	CSVGVWGRGSAEAFF	TGCAGCGTGGGGGTCTGGGGTCGGGGTTCAGCTGAAGCTTTCTTT
many	14	TRBV6-5	TRBJ1-5	.	CASSLDGGNQPQHF	TGTGCCAGCAGCCTGGACGGTGGCAATCAGCCCCAGCATTTT
.	14	TRBV25-1	TRBJ2-7	TRBD2	CARDAKLAGPEQYF	TGTGCTAGAGATGCTAAACTAGCGGGACCCGAGCAGTACTTC
.	13	TRBV6-5	TRBJ2-7	.	CASSYRLQSPAHF	TGTGCCAGCAGTTACCGCCTCCAGAGCCCGGCGCACTTC
.	15	TRBV7-9	TRBJ1-6	TRBD1	CASSVTGTGNSPLHF	TGTGCCAGCAGCGTTACCGGGACAGGGAATTCACCCCTCCACTTT
.	13	TRBV10-3	TRBJ1-4	TRBD1	CAIGQGEDEKLFF	TGTGCCATTGGACAGGGGGAGGATGAAAAACTGTTTTTT
.	14	TRBV29-1	TRBJ2-3	TRBD2	CSAGAGTSTDTQYF	TGCAGCGCTGGAGCGGGGACCAGCACAGATACGCAGTATTTT
.	16	TRBV12-3/TRBV12-4	TRBJ1-5	.	CASRWGDGQINQPQHF	TGTGCCAGCAGGTGGGGTGACGGCCAGATTAATCAGCCCCAGCATTTT
.	13	TRBV20-1	TRBJ2-2	.	CSASTPNTGELFF	TGCAGTGCTAGCACCCCCAACACCGGGGAGCTGTTTTTT
few	12	TRBV2	TRBJ2-3	.	CASSEVADTQYF	TGTGCCAGCAGTGAAGTAGCAGATACGCAGTATTTT
many	15	TRBV7-8	TRBJ1-1	.	CASMGQDIANTEAFF	TGTGCCAGCATGGGACAAGACATAGCTAACACTGAAGCTTTCTTT
.	14	TRBV10-3	TRBJ1-2	.	CAISVGGTNYGYTF	TGTGCCATCAGTGTCGGGGGAACTAACTATGGCTACACCTTC
.	13	TRBV2	TRBJ1-1	.	CASVYRQNTEAFF	TGTGCCAGCGTATACCGACAGAACACTGAAGCTTTCTTT
.	13	TRBV19	TRBJ2-7	TRBD2	CASSWGGSYEQYF	TGTGCCAGTAGTTGGGGGGGCTCCTACGAGCAGTACTTC
.	15	TRBV19	TRBJ1-3	.	CASSGGSVPGNTIYF	TGTGCCAGTAGTGGCGGGTCGGTCCCTGGAAACACCATATATTTT
.	16	TRBV29-1	TRBJ2-6	TRBD1	CSSARDSSSEANVLTF	TGCAGCAGTGCCCGGGACAGTTCCTCTGAGGCCAACGTCCTGACTTTC
many	17	TRBV5-1	TRBJ2-7	TRBD1	CASSGTQPGQGTYEQYF	TGCGCCAGCAGCGGCACACAACCGGGACAGGGCACCTACGAGCAGTACTTC
.	14	TRBV19	TRBJ1-1	.	CASSPGQLHTEAFF	TGTGCCAGTAGTCCAGGACAATTGCATACTGAAGCTTTCTTT
.	13	TRBV2	TRBJ1-4	.	CASEQDGEEKLFF	TGTGCCAGCGAGCAGGACGGGGAAGAAAAACTGTTTTTT
.	19	TRBV25-1	TRBJ2-2	TRBD2	CASGKRGAAQISNTGELFF	TGTGCCAGCGGCAAGCGGGGGGCCGCTCAAATCTCGAACACCGGGGAGCTGTTTTTT